This T cell receptor (beta chain) was retrieved from a study of persistence of HIV-infected CD4 T cells (dated by TCRdb to about 2020). About the investigation overall: The study isolated CMV- and HIV-1 Gag-responding CD4+ T cells from ART-treated individuals to examine antigen-driven clonal expansion of HIV-1-infected cells. Suppressive ART had been received by participants for a median of roughly eight years. Peripheral blood samples of up to roughly 180 mL were collected at multiple time points, except for a couple of participants, who underwent leukapheresis at a single time point. TCRbeta sequencing assessed the clonality of all cells in each sorted population, while proviral sequencing assessed the clonality of infected cells. For the TCR cluster analysis across participants, roughly 8 participants were included for CMV and over 5 participants for Gag.

In the paper's terms, the treatment or condition label means: suppressive antiretroviral therapy. A pool of overlapping 15-mer peptides from HIV-1 Gag, at around 1 ug per peptide per mL, was used to stimulate the cells. Memory CD4+ T cells that did not respond, being CD40L-negative, CD69-negative and CD45RO-high, were sorted as memory populations depleted of antigen-responding cells. Participants were HIV-1-infected adults who started suppressive ART during chronic infection. For at least 4 years, the participants' plasma HIV-1 RNA had been undetectable, below 50 copies/mL. To be included, participants needed a CD4+ T cell count above 400 cells/uL and a positive CMV serology. Before stimulation, PBMCs were isolated using density centrifugation and then depleted of CD8+ T cells. For around 18 hours, the CD8-depleted PBMCs were stimulated with anti-CD28/CD49d costimulation, a CD40-blocking antibody, and enfuvirtide to prevent new infections. Cell sorting was done on a Beckman Coulter MoFlo Legacy or XDP sorter, and dead cells were excluded with propidium iodide. The QIAamp DNA Mini Kit was used for genomic DNA extraction from samples above one million cells, and the Quick-DNA Microprep Kit was used otherwise.

On this clone itself: Its antigen remains undetermined. No base quality information exists; no much larger clone differs at one position.

TCRbeta repertoires were sequenced from genomic DNA with the immunoSEQ hsTCRB assay version 4 in survey mode. For TCRbeta sequencing, genomic DNA was diluted to about 9.5 ng/uL, and up to roughly 1 ug was used per sample. Turning to the authors' computational methods: ImmunoSeq Analyzer 3.0 was used for analysis of TCRbeta data, and diversity was computed on productive nucleotide rearrangements. Using the Immunarch R package, the improved Chao index served to estimate lower-bound TCR diversity and the Gini coefficient served to estimate clonality. Different nucleotide rearrangements encoding the same CDR3beta amino acid sequence were counted as distinct clonotypes. Differential abundance analysis identified TCRbeta sequences significantly enriched in antigen-responding cells relative to anti-CD3/anti-CD28-activated cells. GLIPH2 clustered TCRs by predicted peptide-MHC specificity, both within individual participants and across merged participant data sets. The source is immuneACCESS, and TCRdb retained only in-frame sequences with V and J called. Part of the clones is not carried over; for the studies checked, unresolved V genes explain less than half of this, and the remainder is unexplained. That table is the source of V, J and clone size, and D and trimming were worked out from the DNA. The sample table contains some 58,000 clones; only one count was recorded for about 69% of them. The top ten clones comprise under 2% of the sample.

On the study overall, not on this receptor specifically: Bulk TCR analyses could not be limited to the rare CMV-responding cells that actually contained HIV-1 proviruses. Degenerate expanded CDR3beta sequences were enriched in antigen-responding cells, suggesting convergent selection of CD4+ responses to CMV and Gag. TCRbeta richness in CMV- and Gag-responding cells was significantly lower than in anti-CD3/anti-CD28-responding cells; CMV-responding cells had higher oligoclonality than CD3/CD28-stimulated and Gag-responding cells. Only a small number of individuals took part in the study, and only a limited range of antigens was tested. A correlation was observed between TCR oligoclonality and proviral oligoclonality within the same sorted populations.

This specimen was CD4+ T cells sorted from PBMCs after roughly 18-hour stimulation, taken from a patient who received antiretroviral therapy. The sample's cell subset or site label is to be understood as: CD40L-CD69- CD45RO-high memory CD4 T cells not responding to Gag peptides. This TCR came from an adult man with HIV who was CMV-seropositive.

The CDR3 protein: CSASLYSSDEQYF. The DNA is TGCAGTGCTAGTCTGTACTCGTCGGACGAGCAGTACTTC. This receptor chain uses TRBV20-1 and TRBJ2-7; no confident D gene assignment can be made. Measured from the cysteine to the phenylalanine, the CDR3 is 13 residues long. Just CDR3 DNA is preserved here, 39 bases in frame from base 1. Taken from the germline V gene (reference sequence), the CDR1 and CDR2 loops are DFQATT and SNEGSKA. Trimming at the junction amounts to 3 bases on V and 5 bases on J, and the germline ends lie 14 bases apart.